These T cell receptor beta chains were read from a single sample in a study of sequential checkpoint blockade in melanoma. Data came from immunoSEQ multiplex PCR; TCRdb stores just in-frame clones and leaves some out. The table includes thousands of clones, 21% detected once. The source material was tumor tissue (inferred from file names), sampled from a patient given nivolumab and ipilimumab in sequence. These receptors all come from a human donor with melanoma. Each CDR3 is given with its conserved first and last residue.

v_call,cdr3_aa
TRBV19,CATRTSGISGNTIYF
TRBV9,CASSVVGGTRDEQYF
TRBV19,CASSKQGLETQYF
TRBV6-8,CASRNRRESYEQYF
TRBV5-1,CASSPTTTSETQYF
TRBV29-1,CSVEGGAIANYGYTF
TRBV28,CASSPPDRGSTPQHF
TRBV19,CASSVTSGDYNEQFF
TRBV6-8,CASSYSFVESLTEAFF
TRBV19,CASSIQGASLNGYTF